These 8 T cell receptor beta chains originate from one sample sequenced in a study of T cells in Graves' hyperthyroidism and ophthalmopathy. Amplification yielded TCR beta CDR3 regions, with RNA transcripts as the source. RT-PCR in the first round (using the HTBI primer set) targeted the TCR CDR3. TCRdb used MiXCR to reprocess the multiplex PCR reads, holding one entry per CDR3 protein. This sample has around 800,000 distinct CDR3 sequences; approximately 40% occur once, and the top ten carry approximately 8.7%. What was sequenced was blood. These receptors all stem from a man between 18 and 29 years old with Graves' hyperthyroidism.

The CDR3 loop reads CASSQDAVSGSYEQYF. The CDR3 DNA reads TGTGCCAGCAGCCAAGATGCAGTTAGCGGATCCTACGAGCAGTACTTC. J is TRBJ2-7 and V is TRBV7-9, with D tentatively TRBD2 (6 bases). Germline CDR1 reads SEHNR; CDR2 reads FQNEAQ (reference sequence). Deletions cut 5 bases from V and 1 base from J, with 18 bases between. There are 16 residues in the CDR3. Using reference TRBV7-9 and TRBJ2-7 for the parts outside the CDR3, the full variable domain is DTGVSQNPRHKITKRGQNVTFRCDPISEHNRLYWYRQTLGQGPEFLTYFQNEAQLEKSRLLSDRFSAERPKGSFSTLEIQRTEQGDSAMYLCASSQDAVSGSYEQYFGPGTRLTVT.

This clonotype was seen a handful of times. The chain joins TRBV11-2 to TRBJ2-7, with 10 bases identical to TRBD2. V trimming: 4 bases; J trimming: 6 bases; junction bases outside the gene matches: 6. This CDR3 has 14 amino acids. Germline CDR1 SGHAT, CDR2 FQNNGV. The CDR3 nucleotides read TGTGCCAGCAGCTCATCTAGCGGGAGTTTCGAGCAGTACTTC. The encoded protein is CASSSSSGSFEQYF.

The DNA of the CDR3 is TGTGCCAGCAGTGAATCCCAGGAGGCTGGAAAACTGTTTTTT. This encodes CASSESQEAGKLFF. This chain connects TRBV25-1 to TRBJ1-4; D gene ambiguous. V dropped 1 base and J dropped 10 bases, with 13 bases sitting between them. Germline loops: CDR1 MGHDK, CDR2 SYGVNS. The CDR3 extends over 14 amino acids.

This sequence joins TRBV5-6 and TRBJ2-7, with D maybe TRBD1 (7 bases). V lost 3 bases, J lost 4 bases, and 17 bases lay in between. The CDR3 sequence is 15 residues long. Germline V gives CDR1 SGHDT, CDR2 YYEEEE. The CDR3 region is CASSWRDRLWYEQYF. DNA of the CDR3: TGTGCCAGCAGCTGGCGGGACAGACTATGGTACGAGCAGTACTTC.

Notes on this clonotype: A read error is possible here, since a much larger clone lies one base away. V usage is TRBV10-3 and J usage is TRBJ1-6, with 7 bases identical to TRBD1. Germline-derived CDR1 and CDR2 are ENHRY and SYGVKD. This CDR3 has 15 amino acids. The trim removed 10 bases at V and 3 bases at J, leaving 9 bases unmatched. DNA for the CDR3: TGTGCCACCAGCGAGGGGGCCCTCTATAATTCACCCCTCCACTTT. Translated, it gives CATSEGALYNSPLHF.

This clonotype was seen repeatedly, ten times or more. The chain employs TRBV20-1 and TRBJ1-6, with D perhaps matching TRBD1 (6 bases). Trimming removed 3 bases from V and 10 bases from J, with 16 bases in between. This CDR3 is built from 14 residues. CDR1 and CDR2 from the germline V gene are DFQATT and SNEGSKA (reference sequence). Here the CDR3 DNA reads TGCAGTGCTAGGGTCGCAGGGGAAAGCTCACCCCTCCACTTT. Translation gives CSARVAGESSPLHF.

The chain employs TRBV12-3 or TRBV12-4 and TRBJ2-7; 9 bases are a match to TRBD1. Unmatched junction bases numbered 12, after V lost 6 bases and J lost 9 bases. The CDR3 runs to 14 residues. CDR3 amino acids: CASSGAGTGTLQYF. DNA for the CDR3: TGTGCCAGCAGCGGCGCCGGGACAGGGACTTTGCAGTACTTC.

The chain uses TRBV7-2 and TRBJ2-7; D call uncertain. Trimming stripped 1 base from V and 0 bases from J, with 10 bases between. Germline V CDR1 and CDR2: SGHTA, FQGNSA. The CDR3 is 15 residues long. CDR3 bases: TGTGCCAGCAGCTTAGGCCAGCTTAACTCCTACGAGCAGTACTTC. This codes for CASSLGQLNSYEQYF.